Listed below are T cell receptor beta chains from one sample, sequenced in a study of ipilimumab plus nivolumab after autologous stem cell transplantation. Sequenced by immunoSEQ multiplex PCR; TCRdb stores in-frame clones only, minus some. The top ten hold about 19% of the sample, which has about 9,200 clones, approximately 74% seen once. The specimen was PBMCs, collected in a trial of ipilimumab plus nivolumab as post-transplant consolidation. Receptors originate from a female donor with multiple myeloma. The conserved cysteine and the conserved F or W are not part of the CDR3 here. Clone size is stated in some rows and not others, as once, few, many or a class when expanded.

size	J	V	CDR3
once	TRBJ2-1	TRBV7-8	ASSVLENNEQF
.	TRBJ1-3	TRBV15	ATDPLPFPAGIAGNTIY
.	TRBJ1-4	TRBV19	ASSTQQGSNEKLF
.	TRBJ2-1	TRBV19	ASSIGVRGEQF
.	TRBJ2-1	TRBV25-1	ASRGAPGTGAAYNEQF
.	TRBJ1-5	TRBV11-3	ASSSLLRLERNQPQH
once	TRBJ1-6	TRBV19	ASKRTGINSPLH
.	TRBJ2-2	TRBV7-8	ASSLNPTGELF
few	TRBJ2-1	TRBV27	ASSLVLSSYNEQF
.	TRBJ1-1	TRBV6-5	ASSQSLMGDTEAF
.	TRBJ1-5	TRBV28	ASSPLRTVGKSSNQPQH
.	TRBJ1-5	TRBV28	ASRIQGSNQPQH
once	TRBJ1-2	TRBV28	ASSRGTVTSYGYT
once	TRBJ1-6	TRBV14	ASSQDLGYSPLH
.	TRBJ2-7	TRBV7-3	ASSPQGVSYEQY
.	TRBJ2-5	TRBV29-1	SVELAGKQETQY
.	TRBJ2-7	TRBV19	ASNPGQGFYEQY
.	TRBJ2-5	TRBV5-1	ASSLTSGKTQY
.	TRBJ2-5	TRBV5-1	ASSLTADQETQY
few	TRBJ2-7	TRBV5-1	ASSSDNSYEQY
.	TRBJ2-3	TRBV28	ASSLADTQY
.	TRBJ1-3	TRBV6-5	ASSYATAGNTIY
.	TRBJ2-2	TRBV30	AWRGFYTGELF
.	TRBJ2-5	TRBV15	ATSRDLPGARGETQY
.	TRBJ2-7	TRBV27	ASSLASGTVSYEQY
.	TRBJ1-4	TRBV4-1	ASSQADGSIGEKLF
.	TRBJ1-4	TRBV6-1	ASSPQGLLNEKLF
.	TRBJ2-1	TRBV7-2	ASSLDRSRYNEQF
.	TRBJ2-1	TRBV10-1	ASSEGLAGVEEQF
.	TRBJ2-2	TRBV5-1	ASSLAPGAERTGELF
.	TRBJ2-5	TRBV28	ASSLNSGKYETQY
.	TRBJ2-2	TRBV7-7	ASSWDSGGELF
.	TRBJ1-4	TRBV28	ASSRGFANEKLF
.	TRBJ2-3	TRBV6-6	ASSNRDTQY
.	TRBJ2-3	TRBV28	AAASMPSGTDTQY
.	TRBJ2-7	TRBV28	ASSLAGAPSYEQY
.	TRBJ2-3	TRBV19	ASNLQGSNTDTQY
.	TRBJ2-7	TRBV18	ASSLSGSYEQY
.	TRBJ1-2	TRBV6-8	ASTRQGGTYGYT
few	TRBJ2-1	TRBV29-1	SVEDPGQVTYNEQF
.	TRBJ2-1	TRBV7-2	ASSNYNEQF
.	TRBJ1-4	TRBV7-2	ASSLLGGTNEKLF
.	TRBJ2-1	TRBV11-3	ASSLESYNEQF
.	TRBJ1-6	TRBV6-5	ASRLHPNSPLH
.	TRBJ2-7	TRBV5-4	ASSLAGVRGEQY
.	TRBJ2-1	TRBV5-5	ASSLLTGEWF
once	TRBJ1-4	TRBV7-9	ASSSRGRSNEKLF
.	TRBJ2-7	TRBV5-1	ASSSEGPYEQY
few	TRBJ1-1	TRBV6-1	ASWSAENWGTEAF
.	TRBJ1-1	TRBV11-1	ASSLWTGTNTEAF
medium-sized	TRBJ2-1	TRBV28	ASSLSAGGGSYNEQF
.	TRBJ2-7	TRBV29-1	SVEVASGSYEQY
.	TRBJ2-2	TRBV2	ATLPTAPGELF
.	TRBJ2-1	TRBV4-1	ASSARPDTRTYNEQF
.	TRBJ2-6	TRBV7-2	ASSIPRPSGANVLT
.	TRBJ1-2	TRBV7-9	ASSRGTGGGSYGYT
.	TRBJ1-5	TRBV10-1	ARHGRNSNQPQH
.	TRBJ2-7	TRBV7-9	ASSLDRNYEQY
.	TRBJ1-3	TRBV6-5	ASSYSMAGSGNTIY